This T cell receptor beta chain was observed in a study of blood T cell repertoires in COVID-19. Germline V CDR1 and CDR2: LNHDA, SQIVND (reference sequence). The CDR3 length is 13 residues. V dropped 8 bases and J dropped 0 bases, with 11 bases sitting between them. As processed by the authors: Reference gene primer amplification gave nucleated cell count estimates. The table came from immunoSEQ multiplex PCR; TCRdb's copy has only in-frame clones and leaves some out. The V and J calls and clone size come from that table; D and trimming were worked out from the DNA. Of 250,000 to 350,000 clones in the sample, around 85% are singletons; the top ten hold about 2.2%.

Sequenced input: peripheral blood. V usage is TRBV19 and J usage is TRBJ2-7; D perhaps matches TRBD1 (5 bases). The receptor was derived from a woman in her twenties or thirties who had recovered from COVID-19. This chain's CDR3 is CASAQESSYEQYF. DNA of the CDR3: TGTGCCAGTGCACAGGAAAGCTCCTACGAGCAGTACTTC. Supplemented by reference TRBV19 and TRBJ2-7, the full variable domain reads DGGITQSPKYLFRKEGQNVTLSCEQNLNHDAMYWYRQDPGQGLRLIYYSQIVNDFQKGDIAEGYSVSREKKESFPLTVTSAQKNPTAFYLCASAQESSYEQYFGPGTRLTVT.